These 14 T cell receptor beta chains originate from one sample sequenced in a study of CD8 T cells in Susac syndrome. After extraction with the RNeasy kit, roughly 0.5 to 1 ug of the RNA was reverse transcribed using random hexamers. TCRdb re-called the immunoSEQ multiplex PCR reads with MiXCR, one entry per CDR3 protein. The profile shows under 550,000 distinct CDR3 sequences, 75% to 90% of them singletons. Input material: CD8+ T cells from PBMCs. The origin of the receptors is a human donor with multiple sclerosis.

This clonotype was seen a few times. This rearrangement joins TRBV6-5 to TRBJ1-2; no firm D call. The CDR3 runs 16 residues. Germline assignment: CDR1 MNHEY and CDR2 SVGAGI. Trimming cost V 0 bases and J 6 bases, with 17 bases left between them. The CDR3, as DNA: TGTGCCAGCAGTTACTCTTTTCGCCGAGTCCCACATGGCTACACCTTC. Amino acid sequence: CASSYSFRRVPHGYTF.

The chain is built from TRBV5-1 and TRBJ2-3, with a tentative D call TRBD2 (6 bases). Germline loops: CDR1 SGHRS, CDR2 YFSETQ. Trimming removed 0 bases at V and 2 bases at J, with 13 bases between. The CDR3 totals 16 residues. The CDR3 DNA reads as TGCGCCAGCAGCTTGGGGATGGGGGGTCTCACAGATACGCAGTATTTT. It codes for CASSLGMGGLTDTQYF.

V and J are TRBV27 and TRBJ2-2, with 9 nucleotides matching TRBD1. The V gene's germline CDR1 is MNHEY and CDR2 SMNVEV (reference sequence). V trimming: 6 bases; J trimming: 4 bases; junction bases outside the gene matches: 0. The CDR3 length is 13 residues. In DNA form, the CDR3 reads TGTGCCAGCAGGGACAGGGGCACCGGGGAGCTGTTTTTT. It encodes CASRDRGTGELFF.

This chain connects TRBV6-6 to TRBJ2-7; 10 positions agree with TRBD1. Germline assignment: CDR1 MNHNY and CDR2 SVGAGI (reference sequence). The CDR3 spans 15 residues. The junction had 7 bases not matched to a gene; V was cut back by 6 bases and J by 2 bases. This chain's CDR3 is CASSQWGQGPYEQYF. Written as DNA, the CDR3 is TGTGCCAGCAGCCAGTGGGGACAGGGGCCCTACGAGCAGTACTTC.

This clonotype was detected once. The chain links TRBV2 to TRBJ1-1; 7 nucleotides line up with TRBD1. The CDR3 spans 15 residues. Trimming took 4 bases from V and 0 from J; bases not matched to a gene: 5. Per germline, CDR1 SNHLY and CDR2 FYNNEI. CDR3 nucleotides: TGTGCCAGCAGTGCCGGGACAGATATGAACACTGAAGCTTTCTTT. This encodes CASSAGTDMNTEAFF.

The chain joins TRBV27 to TRBJ2-7; D gene unclear. The germline V and J ends were trimmed by 2 bases and 5 bases, with 10 bases remaining between them. The CDR3 consists of 13 residues. Germline V gene sequence: CDR1 MNHEY, CDR2 SMNVEV (reference sequence). CDR3 region: CASSLLTSDEQYF. The CDR3 coding sequence is TGTGCCAGCAGTTTACTAACGAGCGACGAGCAGTACTTC.

The rearrangement joins TRBV6-1 to TRBJ2-2; a possible D gene is TRBD2 (6 bases). V was shortened by 6 bases and J by 4 bases, with 18 bases between the two germline ends. The CDR3 has 16 residues. CDR1 and CDR2 (germline): MNHNS, SASEGT. The CDR3 region is CASRPGRIFPTGELFF. The DNA for the CDR3 is TGTGCCAGCAGGCCGGGGAGGATTTTTCCCACCGGGGAGCTGTTTTTT.

This chain uses TRBV27 with TRBJ1-2; 7 bases fit TRBD1. The V segment lost 1 base and the J segment 3 bases; nucleotides outside the gene matches: 5. The germline V gene has CDR1 MNHEY and CDR2 SMNVEV (reference sequence). The CDR3 runs 15 residues. The CDR3 is CASSLLGGADYGYTF. For the CDR3, the DNA is TGTGCCAGCAGTTTATTAGGGGGCGCGGACTATGGCTACACCTTC.

The gene calls are TRBV27 and TRBJ2-1; 8 nucleotides line up with TRBD1. V gave up 0 bases and J gave up 4 bases; unmatched junction bases: 11. The length of the CDR3 is 18 residues. In germline, CDR1 is MNHEY, CDR2 SMNVEV (reference sequence). The CDR3 DNA sequence: TGTGCCAGCAGTTTATCTATCTTGTGGACAGGGAAATACAATGAGCAGTTCTTC. Its translation: CASSLSILWTGKYNEQFF.

The chain carries TRBV30 and TRBJ2-7; D is unresolved. CDR1 is GTSNPN and CDR2 is SVGIG in the germline V gene (reference sequence). The ends were cut back, 5 bases at V and 0 bases at J, with 14 bases in the middle. The CDR3 has 14 amino acids. Written as DNA, the CDR3 is TGTGCCTGGTCATCAGACTCTTACTCCTACGAGCAGTACTTC. Translated: CAWSSDSYSYEQYF.

The CDR3 spells CASRISESTEQFF. DNA of the CDR3: TGTGCCAGCCGTATCAGTGAGTCGACTGAGCAGTTCTTC. The chain recombines TRBV27 with TRBJ2-1; D not resolved. The ends were cut back, 8 bases at V and 9 bases at J, with 17 bases in the middle. This CDR3 contains 13 residues. The germline gives CDR1 MNHEY, CDR2 SMNVEV (reference sequence).

The genes are TRBV29-1 and TRBJ1-1, with 9 bases lining up with TRBD1. The germline CDR1 and CDR2 sequences are SQVTM and ANQGSEA. V was pared by 4 bases and J by 11 bases, with 5 bases of the junction left unmatched. The CDR3 has 11 residues. The DNA for the CDR3 is TGCAGCGTTGTACAGGGGGCGCGGGCTTTCTTT. It codes for CSVVQGARAFF.

The rearrangement uses TRBV11-3 and TRBJ1-3; D unclear. CDR1 and CDR2 (germline): SGHNT, YENEEA. V was pared by 5 bases and J by 4 bases, with 12 bases between. The CDR3 has 14 residues. The CDR3 protein is CASSQAVEGNTIYF. CDR3 nucleotides: TGTGCCAGCAGCCAAGCGGTTGAGGGAAACACCATATATTTT.

This sequence joins TRBV4-1 and TRBJ2-2, with D possibly being TRBD2 (6 bases). Germline-derived CDR1 and CDR2 are MGHRA and YSYEKL. Trimming removed 1 base from V and 7 bases from J, with 22 bases in between. The CDR3 covers 18 residues. The CDR3 coding sequence is TGCGCCAGCAGCCAAGGGTGGCAGGTCGGGGGTAAAGGCGGGGAGCTGTTTTTT. This translates into CASSQGWQVGGKGGELFF.